This note documents a single TCR beta chain sequence. This specimen comes from a study of human T cells and chemical hapten exposure. Overall study context: Patch tests of 0.01% DPC on the upper back were read at 6 days.

TCRdb re-derived calls from the RACE reads in MiXCR, one entry per CDR3 protein. The sample carries around 350,000 distinct CDR3 sequences, 5.5% recorded once. The CDR3 has 15 amino acids. The junction had 8 bases not matched to a gene; V was cut back by 4 bases and J by 3 bases. CDR1 is SGHNT, CDR2 YYREEE, per germline (reference sequence). Time point of the sample: pre-sensitization, week 0. Treatment reported: therapeutic diphenylcyclopropenone sensitization with weekly scalp DPC. J is TRBJ1-2 and V is TRBV5-4; 8 positions match TRBD1. This TCR was sampled from a woman aged 18-35 years with alopecia areata. Some clones in this sample may be carry-over from other donors' samples. The starting material was whole blood, obtained in connection with sensitization to the hapten diphenylcyclopropenone (DPC). Here the CDR3 DNA reads TGTGCCAGCAGCCCTGGGACAGGCAGGGACTATGGCTACACCTTC. It is translated as CASSPGTGRDYGYTF.